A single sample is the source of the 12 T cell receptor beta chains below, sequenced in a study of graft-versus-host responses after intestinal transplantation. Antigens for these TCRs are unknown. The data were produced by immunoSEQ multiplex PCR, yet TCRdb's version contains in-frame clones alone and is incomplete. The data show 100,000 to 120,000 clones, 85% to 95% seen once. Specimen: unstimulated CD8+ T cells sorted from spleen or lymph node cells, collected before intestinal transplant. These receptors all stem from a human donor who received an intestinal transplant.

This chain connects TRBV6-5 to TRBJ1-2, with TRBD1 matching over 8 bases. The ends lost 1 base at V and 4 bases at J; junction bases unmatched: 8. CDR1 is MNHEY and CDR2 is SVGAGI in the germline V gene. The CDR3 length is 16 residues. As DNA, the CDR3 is TGTGCCAGCAGTTACTTACCCTCCGGGACAGGCTATGGCTACACCTTC. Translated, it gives CASSYLPSGTGYGYTF.

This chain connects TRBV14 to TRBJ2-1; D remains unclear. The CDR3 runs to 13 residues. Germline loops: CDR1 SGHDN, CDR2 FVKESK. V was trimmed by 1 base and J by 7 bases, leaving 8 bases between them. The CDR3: CASSQALGNEQFF. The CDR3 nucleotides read TGTGCCAGCAGCCAAGCCCTGGGAAATGAGCAGTTCTTC.

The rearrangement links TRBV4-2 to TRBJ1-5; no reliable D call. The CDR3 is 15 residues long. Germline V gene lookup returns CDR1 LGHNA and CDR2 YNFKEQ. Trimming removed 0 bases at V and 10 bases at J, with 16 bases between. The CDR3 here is CASSQERAGYDPQHF. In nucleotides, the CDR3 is TGTGCCAGCAGCCAAGAAAGGGCGGGGTATGATCCCCAGCATTTT.

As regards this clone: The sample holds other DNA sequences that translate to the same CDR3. CDR3 nucleotides: TGTGCCAGCAGTTACTCGGGGGGAAACTATGGCTACACCTTC. Residues: CASSYSGGNYGYTF. This sequence joins TRBV6-5 and TRBJ1-2; TRBD1 is a possible D gene (5 bases). The germline V gene has CDR1 MNHEY and CDR2 SVGAGI. The CDR3 spans 14 residues. V gave up 0 bases and J gave up 2 bases, with 7 bases separating them.

CDR3 DNA: TGTGCCAGCAGTTTTCCGGCCTACGAGCAGTACTTC. Amino acid sequence: CASSFPAYEQYF. V and J are TRBV28 and TRBJ2-7; unclear D gene. Germline-derived CDR1 and CDR2 are MDHEN and SYDVKM. Trimming pared 3 bases from V and 2 bases from J, leaving 5 bases between. The CDR3 has 12 amino acids.

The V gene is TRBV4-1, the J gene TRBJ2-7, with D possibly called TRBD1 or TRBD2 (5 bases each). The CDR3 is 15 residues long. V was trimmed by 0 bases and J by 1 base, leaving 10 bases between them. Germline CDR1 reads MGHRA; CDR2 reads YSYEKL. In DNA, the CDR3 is TGCGCCAGCAGCCAAGATGGGACGGGTTCCTACGAGCAGTACTTC. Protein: CASSQDGTGSYEQYF.

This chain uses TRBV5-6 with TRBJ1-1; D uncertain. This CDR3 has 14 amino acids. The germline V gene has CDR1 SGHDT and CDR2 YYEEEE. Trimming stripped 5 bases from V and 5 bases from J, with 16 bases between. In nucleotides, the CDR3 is TGTGCCAGCAGGTCGGACTCGCTAGGAACTGAAGCTTTCTTT. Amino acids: CASRSDSLGTEAFF.

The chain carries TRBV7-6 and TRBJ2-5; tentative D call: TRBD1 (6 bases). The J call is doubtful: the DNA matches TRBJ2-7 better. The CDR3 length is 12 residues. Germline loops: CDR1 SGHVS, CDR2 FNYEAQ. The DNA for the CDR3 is TGTGCCAGCAGCTTAGCAGGGGGCGAGCAGTACTTC. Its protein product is CASSLAGGEQYF.

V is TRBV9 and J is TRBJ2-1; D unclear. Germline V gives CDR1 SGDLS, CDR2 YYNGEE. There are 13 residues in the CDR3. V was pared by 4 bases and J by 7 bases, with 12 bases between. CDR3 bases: TGTGCCAGCAGCCCCACCTCGATAAATGAGCAGTTCTTC. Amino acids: CASSPTSINEQFF.

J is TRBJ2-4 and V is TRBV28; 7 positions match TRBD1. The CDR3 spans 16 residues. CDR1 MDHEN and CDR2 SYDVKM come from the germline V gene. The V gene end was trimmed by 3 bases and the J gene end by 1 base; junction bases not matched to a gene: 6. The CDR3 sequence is CASSFRQGWAKNIQYF. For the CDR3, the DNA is TGTGCCAGCAGTTTTCGACAGGGCTGGGCCAAAAACATTCAGTACTTC.

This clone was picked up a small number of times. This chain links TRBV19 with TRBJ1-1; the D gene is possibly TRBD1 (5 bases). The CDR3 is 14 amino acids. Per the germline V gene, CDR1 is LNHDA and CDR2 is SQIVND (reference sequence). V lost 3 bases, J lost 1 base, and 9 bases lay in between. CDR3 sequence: CASSIAGPNTEAFF. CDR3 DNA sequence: TGTGCCAGTAGTATTGCGGGACCGAACACTGAAGCTTTCTTT.

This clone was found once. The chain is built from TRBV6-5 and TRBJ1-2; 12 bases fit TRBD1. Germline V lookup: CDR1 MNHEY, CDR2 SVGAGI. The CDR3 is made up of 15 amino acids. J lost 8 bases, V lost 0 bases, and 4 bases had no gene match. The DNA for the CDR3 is TGTGCCAGCAGTTACTCGGGACAGGGGGCTAGGGGCTACACCTTC. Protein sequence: CASSYSGQGARGYTF.